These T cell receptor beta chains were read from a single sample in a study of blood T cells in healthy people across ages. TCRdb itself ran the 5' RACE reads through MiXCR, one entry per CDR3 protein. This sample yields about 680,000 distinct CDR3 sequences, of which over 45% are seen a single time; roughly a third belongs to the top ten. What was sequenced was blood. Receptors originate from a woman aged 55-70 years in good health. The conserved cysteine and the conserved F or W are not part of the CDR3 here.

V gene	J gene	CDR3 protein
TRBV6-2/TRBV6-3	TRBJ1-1	ASNKVGVRGTEAF
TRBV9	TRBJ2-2	ASSARLAGDGTGELF
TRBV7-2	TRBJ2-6	ASSPGDFGANVLT
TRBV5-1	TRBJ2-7	ASSLGNSGGPKSYEQY
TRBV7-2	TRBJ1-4	ASSLAQPGTWEKLF
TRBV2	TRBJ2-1	ASRDPSGPYNEQF
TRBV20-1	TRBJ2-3	SARDHGGLGGGRTGSTDTQY
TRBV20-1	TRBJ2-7	SASRISSEQY
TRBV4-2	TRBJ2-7	ASSLETGSGEQY
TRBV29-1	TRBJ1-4	SVRGVGNEKLF
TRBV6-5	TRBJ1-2	ASSYSNLGTAPINYGYT
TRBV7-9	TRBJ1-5	ASSRQVDSNQPQH
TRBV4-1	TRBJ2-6	ASSQEIYTSGANVLT
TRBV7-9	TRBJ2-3	ASSFIGTDTQY
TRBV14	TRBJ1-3	ASSQDRGSGNTIY
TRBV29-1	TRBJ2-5	SADSYNEQY
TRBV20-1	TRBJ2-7	SAAYPGQGMEQY
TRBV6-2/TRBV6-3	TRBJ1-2	ASSVTAYGYT
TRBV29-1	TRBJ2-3	SVDLADPTDTQY
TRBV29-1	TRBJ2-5	SVAGVDQETQY
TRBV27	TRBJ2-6	ASSFRASSLSGANVLT
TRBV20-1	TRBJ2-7	SARMVYEQY
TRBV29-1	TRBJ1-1	SGTHRGTEAF
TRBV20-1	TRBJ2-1	SAKGDSYNEQF
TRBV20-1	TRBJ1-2	SASGGRGSGYT
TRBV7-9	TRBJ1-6	ASSGTGFDSPLH
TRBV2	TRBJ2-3	ASSPGTGNTDTQY
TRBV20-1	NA	SASGLAGSYNEQY
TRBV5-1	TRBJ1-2	ASSLEGQGLGYT
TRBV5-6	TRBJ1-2	ASGRDRASYGYT
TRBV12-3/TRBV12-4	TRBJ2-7	ASSAGTGREQY
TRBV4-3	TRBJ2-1	ASSLGLAGGGDEQF
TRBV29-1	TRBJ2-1	SVAWTSGRALQF
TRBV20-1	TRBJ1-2	SARDTTGAAHGYT
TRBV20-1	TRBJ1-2	SARLVGRGGGYT
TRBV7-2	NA	ASSLMAGNYEQY
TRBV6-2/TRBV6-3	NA	ASSYVWGPSYEQY
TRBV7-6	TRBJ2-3	ASSLEIRDDTQY
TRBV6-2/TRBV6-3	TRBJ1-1	ASTVQGFTEAF
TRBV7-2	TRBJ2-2	ASSQGASGTFTNTGELF
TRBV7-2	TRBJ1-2	ASSSPGGYT
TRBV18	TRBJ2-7	ASSRAGEDEQY
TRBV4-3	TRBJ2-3	ASSQAYRGTDTQY